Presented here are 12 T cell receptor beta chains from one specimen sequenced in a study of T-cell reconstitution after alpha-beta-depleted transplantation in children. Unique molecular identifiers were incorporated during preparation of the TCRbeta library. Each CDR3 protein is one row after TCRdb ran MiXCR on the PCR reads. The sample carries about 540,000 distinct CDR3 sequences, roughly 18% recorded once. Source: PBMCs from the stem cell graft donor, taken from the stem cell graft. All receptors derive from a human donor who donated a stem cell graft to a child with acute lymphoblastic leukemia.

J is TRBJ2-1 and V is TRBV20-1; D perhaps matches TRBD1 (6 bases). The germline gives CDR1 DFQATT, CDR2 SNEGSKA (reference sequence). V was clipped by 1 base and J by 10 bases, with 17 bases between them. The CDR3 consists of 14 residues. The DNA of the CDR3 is TGCAGTGCTAGAGCCCCACAGGGTAAGGAGGAGCAGTTCTTC. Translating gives CSARAPQGKEEQFF.

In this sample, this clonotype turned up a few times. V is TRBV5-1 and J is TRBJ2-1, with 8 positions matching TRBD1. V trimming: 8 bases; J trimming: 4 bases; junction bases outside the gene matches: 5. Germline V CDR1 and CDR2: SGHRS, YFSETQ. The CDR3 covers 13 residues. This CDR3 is CASRDRPYNEQFF. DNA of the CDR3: TGCGCCAGTCGGGACAGGCCTTACAATGAGCAGTTCTTC.

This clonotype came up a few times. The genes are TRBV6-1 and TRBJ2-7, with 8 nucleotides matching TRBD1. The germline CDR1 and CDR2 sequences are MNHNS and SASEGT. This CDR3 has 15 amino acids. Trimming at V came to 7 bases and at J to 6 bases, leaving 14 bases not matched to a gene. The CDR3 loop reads CASTSDRGLWGEQYF. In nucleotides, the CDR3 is TGTGCCAGCACCTCAGACAGGGGTCTTTGGGGCGAGCAGTACTTC.

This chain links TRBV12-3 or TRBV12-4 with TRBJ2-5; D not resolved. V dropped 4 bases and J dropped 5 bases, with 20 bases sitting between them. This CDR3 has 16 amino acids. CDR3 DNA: TGTGCCAGCAGTTCCCCTGGACGGAGCGCCGATGAGACCCAGTACTTC. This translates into CASSSPGRSADETQYF.

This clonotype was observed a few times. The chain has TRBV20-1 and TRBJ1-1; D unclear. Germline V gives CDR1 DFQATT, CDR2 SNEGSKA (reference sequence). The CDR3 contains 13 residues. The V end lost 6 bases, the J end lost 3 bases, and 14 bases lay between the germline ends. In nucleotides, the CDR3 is TGCAGTGCCCCCCGACCGGAGGACACTGAAGCTTTCTTT. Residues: CSAPRPEDTEAFF.

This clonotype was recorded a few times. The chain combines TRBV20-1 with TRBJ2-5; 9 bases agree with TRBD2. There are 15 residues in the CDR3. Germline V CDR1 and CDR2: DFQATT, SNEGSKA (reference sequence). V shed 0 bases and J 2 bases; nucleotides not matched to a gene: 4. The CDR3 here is CSARDSREGQETQYF. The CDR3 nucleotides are TGCAGTGCTAGAGATTCGCGGGAGGGGCAAGAGACCCAGTACTTC.

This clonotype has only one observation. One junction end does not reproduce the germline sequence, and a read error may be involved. The CDR3 loop reads CASEGLAGVRIF. CDR3 nucleotides: TGTGCCAGCGAGGGACTAGCGGGAGTTCGAATCTTC. The rearrangement uses TRBV12-3 or TRBV12-4 and TRBJ2-1, with 14 positions matching TRBD2. The CDR3 extends over 12 amino acids.

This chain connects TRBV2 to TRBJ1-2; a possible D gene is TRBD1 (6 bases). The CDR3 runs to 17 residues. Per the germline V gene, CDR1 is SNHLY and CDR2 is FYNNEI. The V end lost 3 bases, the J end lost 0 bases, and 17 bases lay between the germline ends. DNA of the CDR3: TGTGCCAGCAGTGAGCCGAGACAGGAATTAGCTAACTATGGCTACACCTTC. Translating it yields CASSEPRQELANYGYTF.

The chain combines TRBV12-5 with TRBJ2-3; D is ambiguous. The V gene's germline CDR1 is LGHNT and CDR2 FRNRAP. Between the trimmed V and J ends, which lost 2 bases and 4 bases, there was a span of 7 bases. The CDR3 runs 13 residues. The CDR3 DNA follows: TGTGCTAGTGGTTTGTCTGGGTCAGATACGCAGTATTTT. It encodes CASGLSGSDTQYF.

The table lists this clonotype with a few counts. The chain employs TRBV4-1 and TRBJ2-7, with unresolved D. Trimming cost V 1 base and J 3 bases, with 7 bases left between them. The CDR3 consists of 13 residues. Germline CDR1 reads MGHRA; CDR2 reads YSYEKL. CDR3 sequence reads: CASSQADNYEQYF. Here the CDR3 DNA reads TGCGCCAGCAGCCAAGCCGACAACTACGAGCAGTACTTC.

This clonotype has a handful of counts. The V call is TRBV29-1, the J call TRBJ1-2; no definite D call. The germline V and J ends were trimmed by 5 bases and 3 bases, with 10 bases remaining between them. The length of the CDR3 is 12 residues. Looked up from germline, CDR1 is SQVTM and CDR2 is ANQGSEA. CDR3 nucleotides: TGCAGCGTTAGAGAGCCCGACTATGGCTACACCTTC. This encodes CSVREPDYGYTF.

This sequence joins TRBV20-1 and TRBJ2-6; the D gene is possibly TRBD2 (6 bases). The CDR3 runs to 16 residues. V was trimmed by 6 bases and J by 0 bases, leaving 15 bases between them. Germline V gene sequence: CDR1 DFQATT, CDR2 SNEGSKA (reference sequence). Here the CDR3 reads CSARRGPHSGANVLTF. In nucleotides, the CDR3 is TGCAGTGCCAGGCGGGGACCCCACTCTGGGGCCAACGTCCTGACTTTC.